The 12 T cell receptor beta chains reported below all come from one sample, sequenced in a study of vaccination effects on CD4 cells after COVID-19. Following 10 days of culture, CD4+ T cells were isolated. Participants each got two BNT162b2 or mRNA-1273 vaccine doses. The assay was immunoSEQ multiplex PCR, and TCRdb's table has in-frame clones only and misses some. This table has under 70,000 clones, 74% appearing once. These receptors lack a known antigen. This specimen consisted of CD4+ T cells from PBMCs cultured without peptide, obtained after COVID-19 vaccination. Receptor source: a human donor who received a COVID-19 vaccine.

The chain recombines TRBV5-4 with TRBJ1-4; TRBD1 aligns across 7 bases. Germline CDR1 is SGHNT and CDR2 is YYREEE (reference sequence). The V and J ends lost 5 bases and 4 bases, in that order; junction bases with no gene match: 8. The CDR3 covers 15 residues. In nucleotides, the CDR3 is TGTGCCAGCAGAACTACCGGGACAGATAATGAAAAACTGTTTTTT. Its protein is CASRTTGTDNEKLFF.

The rearrangement joins TRBV29-1 to TRBJ1-1; D is uncertain. The CDR3 totals 12 residues. V was shortened by 7 bases and J by 0 bases, with 9 bases between the two germline ends. Germline V gene data show CDR1 as SQVTM and CDR2 as ANQGSEA. CDR3 nucleotides: TGCAGCGGCCGCTTCATGAACACTGAAGCTTTCTTT. This codes for CSGRFMNTEAFF.

V is TRBV18 and J is TRBJ1-4; no reliable D call. The germline V and J ends were trimmed by 3 bases and 8 bases, with 4 bases remaining between them. Germline V gives CDR1 KGHSH, CDR2 LQKENI. This CDR3 comprises 11 residues. The CDR3 coding sequence is TGTGCCAGCTCACCTGGAGAAAAACTGTTTTTT. It translates to CASSPGEKLFF.

This chain links TRBV6-1 with TRBJ2-3; D is possibly TRBD1 (6 bases). Germline assignment: CDR1 MNHNS and CDR2 SASEGT. V dropped 2 bases and J dropped 6 bases, with 15 bases sitting between them. The CDR3 sequence is 15 residues long. CDR3 protein: CASSEITGRVDTQYF. DNA for the CDR3: TGTGCCAGCAGTGAAATCACAGGGAGAGTGGATACGCAGTATTTT.

This rearrangement joins TRBV5-1 to TRBJ1-2, with a weak D call TRBD1 (6 bases). Looked up from germline, CDR1 is SGHRS and CDR2 is YFSETQ. CDR3 size: 16 residues. Trimming removed 0 bases from V and 6 bases from J, with 18 bases in between. For the CDR3, the DNA is TGCGCCAGCAGCTTGGTGGGGGACACGGGATCCCATGGCTACACCTTC. Translating gives CASSLVGDTGSHGYTF.

V gene TRBV18 combines with J gene TRBJ2-3; 8 bases line up with TRBD1. After removal of 1 base from V and 3 bases from J, the junction contained 3 bases not matched to a gene. Germline V gene data show CDR1 as KGHSH and CDR2 as LQKENI. The CDR3 extends over 15 amino acids. CDR3 in amino acids: CASSPLRQGTDTQYF. The DNA for the CDR3 is TGTGCCAGCTCACCACTCCGACAGGGGACAGATACGCAGTATTTT. The entire variable domain, with the rest obtained from reference TRBV18 and TRBJ2-3, is as follows: NAGVMQNPRHLVRRRGQEARLRCSPMKGHSHVYWYRQLPEEGLKFMVYLQKENIIDESGMPKERFSAEFPKEGPSILRIQQVVRGDSAAYFCASSPLRQGTDTQYFGPGTRLTVL.

The rearrangement uses TRBV5-6 and TRBJ1-2; D uncertain. This CDR3 comprises 15 residues. Germline V gene lookup returns CDR1 SGHDT and CDR2 YYEEEE. The V end was cut by 1 base, the J end by 1 base, with 11 bases between. The CDR3 DNA reads TGTGCCAGCAGCTTGACGGACGGCATTAACTATGGCTACACCTTC. Amino acid sequence: CASSLTDGINYGYTF.

The chain combines TRBV6-2 or TRBV6-3 with TRBJ1-1, with a weak D call TRBD1 (6 bases). The germline CDR1 and CDR2 sequences are MNHEY and SVGEGT. The V end was cut by 0 bases, the J end by 11 bases, with 19 bases between. The CDR3 is 15 amino acids. The CDR3 nucleotides read TGTGCCAGCAGTTACTCCGCAGGGACCCTGAGGGGGGCTTTCTTT. It yields the protein CASSYSAGTLRGAFF.

The V call is TRBV11-1, the J call TRBJ2-5; TRBD2 matches at 7 bases. V trimming: 1 base; J trimming: 10 bases; junction bases outside the gene matches: 15. The V gene's germline CDR1 is SGHAT and CDR2 FQDESV (reference sequence). CDR3 length equals 16 residues. The CDR3 reads CASSLEGLAEGFVQYF. The CDR3 region has the DNA TGTGCCAGCAGCTTAGAGGGGCTAGCGGAGGGGTTTGTCCAGTACTTC.

This chain connects TRBV7-3 to TRBJ2-2, with TRBD1 matching over 7 bases. Germline-derived CDR1 and CDR2 are SGHTA and FQGTGA. The length of the CDR3 is 16 residues. Trimming took 5 bases from V and 7 from J; bases not matched to a gene: 13. The CDR3 DNA is TGTGCCAGCAGCCCCCAGACCCGACAGGGAAACGGGGAGCTGTTTTTT. It encodes CASSPQTRQGNGELFF.

V usage is TRBV6-6 and J usage is TRBJ2-5; D remains ambiguous. In germline, CDR1 is MNHNY, CDR2 SVGAGI (reference sequence). With 6 bases removed from V and 4 bases from J, the gap between germline ends came to 12 bases. This CDR3 spans 13 amino acids. CDR3: CASSPTAGETQYF. Here the CDR3 DNA reads TGTGCCAGCAGCCCGACGGCCGGAGAGACCCAGTACTTC.

The chain joins TRBV6-6 to TRBJ1-2; D uncertain. The CDR3 extends over 13 amino acids. Trimming stripped 2 bases from V and 8 bases from J, with 12 bases between. The germline gives CDR1 MNHNY, CDR2 SVGAGI (reference sequence). CDR3 sequence: CASSYQVEGGYTF. The CDR3 DNA reads as TGTGCCAGCAGTTACCAGGTCGAGGGCGGCTACACCTTC.